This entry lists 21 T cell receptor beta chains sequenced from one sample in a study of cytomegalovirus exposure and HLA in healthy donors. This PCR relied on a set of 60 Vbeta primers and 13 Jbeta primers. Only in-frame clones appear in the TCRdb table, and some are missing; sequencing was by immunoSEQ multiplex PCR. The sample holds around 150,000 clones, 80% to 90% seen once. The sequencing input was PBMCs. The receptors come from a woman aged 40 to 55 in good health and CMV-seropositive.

The CDR3 loop is CAWRNRGYDYGYTF. CDR3 coding DNA: TGTGCCTGGAGGAACAGGGGGTATGACTATGGCTACACCTTC. J is TRBJ1-2 and V is TRBV30, with 8 bases matching TRBD1. After removal of 3 bases from V and 3 bases from J, the junction contained 6 bases not matched to a gene. This CDR3 spans 14 amino acids. Germline V gene lookup returns CDR1 GTSNPN and CDR2 SVGIG (reference sequence).

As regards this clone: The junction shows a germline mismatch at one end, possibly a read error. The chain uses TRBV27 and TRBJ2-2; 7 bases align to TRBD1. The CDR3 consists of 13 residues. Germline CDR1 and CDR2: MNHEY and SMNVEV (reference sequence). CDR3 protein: CASSHGQAGELLF. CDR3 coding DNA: TGTGCCAGCAGTCACGGACAGGCCGGGGAGCTGCTTTTT.

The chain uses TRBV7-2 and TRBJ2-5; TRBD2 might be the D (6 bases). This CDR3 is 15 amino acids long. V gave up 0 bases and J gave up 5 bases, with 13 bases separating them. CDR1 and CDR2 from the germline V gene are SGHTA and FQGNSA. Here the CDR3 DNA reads TGTGCCAGCAGCTTAGCTACTAGCTCGGGGGAGACCCAGTACTTC. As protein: CASSLATSSGETQYF.

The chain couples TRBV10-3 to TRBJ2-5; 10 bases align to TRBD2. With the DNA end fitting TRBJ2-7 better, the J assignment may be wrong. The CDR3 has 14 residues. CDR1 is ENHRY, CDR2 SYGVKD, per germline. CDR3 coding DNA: TGTGCCATCAGTCGGACTAGCGGATCCTACGAGCAGTACTTC. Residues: CAISRTSGSYEQYF.

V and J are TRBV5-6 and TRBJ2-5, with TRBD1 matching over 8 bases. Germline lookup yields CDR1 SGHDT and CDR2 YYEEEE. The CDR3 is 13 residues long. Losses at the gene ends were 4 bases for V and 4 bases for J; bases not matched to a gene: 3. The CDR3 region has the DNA TGTGCCAGCAGCGCGACAGGGGTAGAGACCCAGTACTTC. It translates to CASSATGVETQYF.

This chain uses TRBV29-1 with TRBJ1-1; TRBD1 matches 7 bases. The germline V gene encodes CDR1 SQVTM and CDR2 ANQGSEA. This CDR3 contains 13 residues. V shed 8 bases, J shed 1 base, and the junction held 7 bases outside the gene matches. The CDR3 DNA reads TGCAGCATCCGACAGGGTTCGAACACTGAAGCTTTCTTT. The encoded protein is CSIRQGSNTEAFF.

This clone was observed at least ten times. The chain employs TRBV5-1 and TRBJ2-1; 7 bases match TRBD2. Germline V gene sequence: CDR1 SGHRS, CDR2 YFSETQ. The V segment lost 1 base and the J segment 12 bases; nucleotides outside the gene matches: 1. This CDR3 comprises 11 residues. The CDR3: CASSLSGMQFF. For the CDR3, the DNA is TGCGCCAGCAGCTTGAGCGGGATGCAGTTCTTC.

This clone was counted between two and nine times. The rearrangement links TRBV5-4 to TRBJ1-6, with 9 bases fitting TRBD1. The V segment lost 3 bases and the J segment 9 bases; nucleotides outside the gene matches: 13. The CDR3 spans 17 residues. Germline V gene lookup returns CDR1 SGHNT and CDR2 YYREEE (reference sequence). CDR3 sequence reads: CASSSHEKTGGSSPLHF. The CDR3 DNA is TGTGCCAGCAGCTCACACGAAAAGACAGGGGGTAGTTCACCCCTCCACTTT.

The CDR3 nucleotides read TGTGCCTGGACCAGGGGTGGGACTGAAGCTTTCTTT. Translation gives CAWTRGGTEAFF. The rearrangement joins TRBV30 to TRBJ1-1; D is perhaps TRBD1 (6 bases). This CDR3 has 12 amino acids. Germline-derived CDR1 and CDR2 are GTSNPN and SVGIG (reference sequence). V was clipped by 4 bases and J by 5 bases, with 11 bases between them.

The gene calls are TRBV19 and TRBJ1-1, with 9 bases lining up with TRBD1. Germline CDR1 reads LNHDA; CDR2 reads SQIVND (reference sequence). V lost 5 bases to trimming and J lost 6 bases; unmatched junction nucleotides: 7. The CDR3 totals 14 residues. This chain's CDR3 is CASSPDRGRAEAFF. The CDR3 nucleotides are TGTGCCAGTAGTCCAGACAGGGGGAGAGCTGAAGCTTTCTTT.

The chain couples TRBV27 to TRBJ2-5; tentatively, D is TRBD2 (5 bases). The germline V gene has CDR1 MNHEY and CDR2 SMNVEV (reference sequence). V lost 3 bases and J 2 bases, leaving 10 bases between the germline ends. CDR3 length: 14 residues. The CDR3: CASSFTGSQETQYF. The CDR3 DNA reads TGTGCCAGCAGTTTCACGGGATCTCAAGAGACCCAGTACTTC.

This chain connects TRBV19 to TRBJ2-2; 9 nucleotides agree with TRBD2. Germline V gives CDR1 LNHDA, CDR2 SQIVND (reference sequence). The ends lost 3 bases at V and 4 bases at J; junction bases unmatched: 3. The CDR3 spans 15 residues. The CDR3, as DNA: TGTGCCAGTAGTATCGGCGGGAGGGGCACCGGGGAGCTGTTTTTT. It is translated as CASSIGGRGTGELFF.

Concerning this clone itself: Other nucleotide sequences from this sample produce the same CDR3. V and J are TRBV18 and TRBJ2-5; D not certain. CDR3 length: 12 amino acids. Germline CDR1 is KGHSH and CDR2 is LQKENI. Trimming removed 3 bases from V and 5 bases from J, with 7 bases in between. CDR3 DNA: TGTGCCAGCTCACCCCGTCGGGAGACCCAGTACTTC. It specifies CASSPRRETQYF.

CDR3 in amino acids: CATRTVFSNQPQHF. DNA for the CDR3: TGTGCCACCCGGACAGTCTTCAGCAATCAGCCCCAGCATTTT. The chain is built from TRBV6-5 and TRBJ1-5; D perhaps matches TRBD1 (6 bases). Trimming took off 10 bases at V and 1 base at J, with 14 bases between the two ends. The CDR3 is made up of 14 amino acids. Per the germline V gene, CDR1 is MNHEY and CDR2 is SVGAGI.

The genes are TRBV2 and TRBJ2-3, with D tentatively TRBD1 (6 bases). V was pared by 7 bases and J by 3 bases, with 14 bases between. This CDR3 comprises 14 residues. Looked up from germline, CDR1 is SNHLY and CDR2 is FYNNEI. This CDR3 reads CASTTGQGTDTQYF. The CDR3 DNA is TGTGCCAGCACGACGGGGCAGGGGACAGATACGCAGTATTTT.

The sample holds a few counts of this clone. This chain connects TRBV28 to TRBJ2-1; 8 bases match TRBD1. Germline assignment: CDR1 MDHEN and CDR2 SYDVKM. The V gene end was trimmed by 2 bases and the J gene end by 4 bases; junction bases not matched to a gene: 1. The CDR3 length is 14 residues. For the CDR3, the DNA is TGTGCCAGCAGTTTAGGGACAGGATACAATGAGCAGTTCTTC. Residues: CASSLGTGYNEQFF.

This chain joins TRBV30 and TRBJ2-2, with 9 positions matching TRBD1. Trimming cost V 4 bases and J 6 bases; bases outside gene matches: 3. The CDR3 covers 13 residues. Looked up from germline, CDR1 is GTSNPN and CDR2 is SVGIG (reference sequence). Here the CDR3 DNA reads TGTGCCTGGACGCGACAGGGGGCCGGGGAGCTGTTTTTT. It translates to CAWTRQGAGELFF.

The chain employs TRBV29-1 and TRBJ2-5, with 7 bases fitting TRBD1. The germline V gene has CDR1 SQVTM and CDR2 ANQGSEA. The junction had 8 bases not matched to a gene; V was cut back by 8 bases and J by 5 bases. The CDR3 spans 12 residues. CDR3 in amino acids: CSSGQLVETQYF. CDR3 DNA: TGCAGCTCGGGACAGTTAGTGGAGACCCAGTACTTC.

This chain's CDR3 is CASSQDKGALSYNEQFF. The CDR3 bases are TGCGCCAGCAGCCAAGATAAAGGGGCCCTCTCCTACAATGAGCAGTTCTTC. The V call is TRBV4-3, the J call TRBJ2-1; tentatively, D is TRBD1 (5 bases). V was clipped by 0 bases and J by 0 bases, with 12 bases between them. The germline V gene has CDR1 LGHNA and CDR2 YSLEER. There are 17 residues in the CDR3.

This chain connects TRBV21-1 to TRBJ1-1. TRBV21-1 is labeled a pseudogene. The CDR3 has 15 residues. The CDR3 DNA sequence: TGTGCCAGCAGCAACGGGGAATGGTTTGCCACTGAAGCTTTCTTT. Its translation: CASSNGEWFATEAFF.

The CDR3 coding sequence is TGTGCCAGCAGCTCACGGGGGGTCGAGCAGTACTTC. This encodes CASSSRGVEQYF. V is TRBV28 and J is TRBJ2-7; TRBD2 aligns across 7 bases. This CDR3 has 12 amino acids. Germline lookup yields CDR1 MDHEN and CDR2 SYDVKM. After removal of 6 bases from V and 6 bases from J, the junction contained 5 bases not matched to a gene.